This entry lists 19 T cell receptor beta chains sequenced from one sample in a study of T cells in Graves' hyperthyroidism and ophthalmopathy. Authors of the study amplified TCR beta CDR3 regions from RNA transcripts. The primer set for the first-round RT-PCR of the TCR CDR3 was HTBI. Via MiXCR, TCRdb re-called the multiplex PCR reads, giving one row per CDR3 protein. The sample lists almost 500,000 distinct CDR3 sequences; approximately 23% were seen once. Sample: blood. Every receptor here comes from a woman in her sixties or seventies with Graves' ophthalmopathy.

This clonotype was found many times. The rearrangement links TRBV5-6 to TRBJ2-1, with 15 bases matching TRBD2. Germline V gene data show CDR1 as SGHDT and CDR2 as YYEEEE. V lost 0 bases to trimming and J lost 2 bases; unmatched junction nucleotides: 6. The CDR3 length is 19 residues. The CDR3 DNA reads as TGTGCCAGCAGCTTGGCCCGGACTAGCGGGAGGGGTGCCTACAATGAGCAGTTCTTC. It yields the protein CASSLARTSGRGAYNEQFF.

The genes are TRBV28 and TRBJ2-7; maybe TRBD1 (6 bases). The germline V gene encodes CDR1 MDHEN and CDR2 SYDVKM. This CDR3 spans 15 amino acids. Trimming removed 8 bases from V and 8 bases from J, with 25 bases in between. CDR3 nucleotide sequence: TGTGCCAGCGACACCTCCCGGACAGATACTACGAAGCAGTACTTC. It encodes CASDTSRTDTTKQYF. The full variable domain, in which reference TRBV28 and TRBJ2-7 provide the parts outside the CDR3, is DVKVTQSSRYLVKRTGEKVFLECVQDMDHENMFWYRQDPGLGLRLIYFSYDVKMKEKGDIPEGYSVSREKKERFSLILESASTNQTSMYLCASDTSRTDTTKQYFGPGTRLTVT.

This clonotype turned up a few times. The chain combines TRBV7-8 with TRBJ2-7; 12 bases line up with TRBD2. J lost 1 base, V lost 3 bases, and 7 bases had no gene match. The CDR3 has 17 residues. From germline, CDR1 is SGHVS and CDR2 FQNEAQ. This chain's CDR3 is CASSFYLGLAGSYEQYF. CDR3 nucleotides: TGTGCCAGCAGCTTTTACTTGGGACTAGCGGGTTCCTACGAGCAGTACTTC.

This clonotype was counted many times. The genes are TRBV3-1 and TRBJ2-1; the match to TRBD2 covers 10 bases. Trimming took 3 bases from V and 1 from J; bases not matched to a gene: 3. This CDR3 is 16 amino acids long. Per the germline V gene, CDR1 is LGHDT and CDR2 is YNNKEL (reference sequence). The CDR3 DNA reads TGTGCCAGCAGCCACCAAGCGGGAGGGTCCTACAATGAGCAGTTCTTC. This gives the protein CASSHQAGGSYNEQFF.

The V call is TRBV3-1, the J call TRBJ2-1; the D is unclear. Germline assignment: CDR1 LGHDT and CDR2 YNNKEL (reference sequence). This CDR3 has 15 amino acids. Trimming removed 5 bases from V and 6 bases from J, with 17 bases in between. The CDR3 loop reads CASSSWTDTSNEQFF. The CDR3, as DNA: TGTGCCAGCAGCTCCTGGACCGATACGAGCAATGAGCAGTTCTTC.

Many counts were recorded for this clonotype. The V and J genes are TRBV11-2 and TRBJ1-1; no clear D gene. This CDR3 comprises 12 residues. V dropped 0 bases and J dropped 2 bases, with 1 base sitting between them. Germline V lookup: CDR1 SGHAT, CDR2 FQNNGV. CDR3 loop: CASSLENTEAFF. CDR3 DNA: TGTGCCAGCAGCTTAGAAAACACTGAAGCTTTCTTT.

This clonotype was recorded at least ten times. The chain links TRBV2 to TRBJ2-7; 9 bases align to TRBD1. J gave up 7 bases and V 5 bases, and 15 bases lay outside the gene matches. Germline CDR1 is SNHLY and CDR2 is FYNNEI. This CDR3 has 16 amino acids. Here the CDR3 reads CASSLAGTGFVVEQYF. The DNA of the CDR3 is TGTGCCAGCAGTTTAGCCGGGACAGGGTTTGTTGTTGAGCAGTACTTC.

This clonotype was seen a handful of times. V gene TRBV3-1 combines with J gene TRBJ2-6; 11 bases align to TRBD2. The junction had 1 base not matched to a gene; V was cut back by 4 bases and J by 2 bases. The CDR3 is 16 amino acids. Germline V gives CDR1 LGHDT, CDR2 YNNKEL (reference sequence). The CDR3 sequence: CASSLGLAAGANVLTF. The CDR3 DNA reads TGTGCCAGCAGCCTGGGACTAGCGGCTGGGGCCAACGTCCTGACTTTC.

This chain uses TRBV7-3 with TRBJ2-3, with 9 bases that match TRBD2. CDR1 and CDR2 from the germline V gene are SGHTA and FQGTGA. The CDR3 contains 15 residues. The V and J ends lost 1 base and 7 bases, in that order; junction bases with no gene match: 6. The CDR3 loop reads CASSLSSGSSNTQYF. Here the CDR3 DNA reads TGTGCCAGCAGCTTAAGTAGCGGGAGTTCGAATACGCAGTATTTT.

The CDR3 is CASTGGRAGEQYF. DNA for the CDR3: TGTGCCAGCACGGGCGGGAGGGCCGGCGAGCAGTACTTC. This chain joins TRBV2 and TRBJ2-7, with TRBD2 matching over 9 bases. V lost 7 bases and J lost 6; bases outside the gene matches: 7. The germline gives CDR1 SNHLY, CDR2 FYNNEI. The CDR3 consists of 13 residues.

This clonotype has just a few counts. The J gene is TRBJ2-1, the V gene TRBV3-1, with D maybe TRBD1 (6 bases). Between the trimmed V and J ends, which lost 1 base and 9 bases, there was a span of 7 bases. This CDR3 contains 12 residues. Germline assignment: CDR1 LGHDT and CDR2 YNNKEL (reference sequence). This CDR3 reads CASSQVGGEQFF. The DNA of the CDR3 is TGTGCCAGCAGCCAAGTAGGGGGTGAGCAGTTCTTC.

This clonotype was seen a single time. Being one base from a much bigger clone, this may be a read error. The chain couples TRBV11-2 to TRBJ2-3; tentatively, D is TRBD2 (6 bases). Looked up from germline, CDR1 is SGHAT and CDR2 is FQNNGV. The CDR3 covers 13 residues. In nucleotides, the CDR3 is TGCGCCAGCAGGTCTAGCGGCACAGATACGCAGTATTTT. Translated: CASRSSGTDTQYF.

This chain uses TRBV20-1 with TRBJ1-2; D gene unclear. This CDR3 is built from 14 residues. CDR1 DFQATT and CDR2 SNEGSKA come from the germline V gene (reference sequence). V dropped 0 bases and J dropped 4 bases, with 12 bases sitting between them. The DNA for the CDR3 is TGCAGTGCTAGAGATCGCCGCGACATCTATGGCTACACCTTC. This codes for CSARDRRDIYGYTF.

In DNA form, the CDR3 reads TGTGCCAGCAGCCCCACCGCCGGGGAGCTGTTTTTT. Protein sequence: CASSPTAGELFF. The rearrangement links TRBV7-9 to TRBJ2-2; D not resolved. The CDR3 sequence is 12 residues long. V lost 5 bases, J lost 6 bases, and 7 bases lay in between. CDR1 and CDR2 (germline): SEHNR, FQNEAQ (reference sequence).

This clonotype was detected only a few times. V and J are TRBV9 and TRBJ2-7; D uncertain. CDR3 length: 13 amino acids. Trimming cost V 3 bases and J 2 bases, with 9 bases left between them. Germline V gene lookup returns CDR1 SGDLS and CDR2 YYNGEE. CDR3 region: CASSDQPAYEQYF. Here the CDR3 DNA reads TGTGCCAGCAGCGACCAGCCAGCCTACGAGCAGTACTTC.

This clonotype has a handful of counts. The V call is TRBV12-3 or TRBV12-4, the J call TRBJ1-1; tentative D call: TRBD1 (5 bases). Trimming shortened V by 5 bases and J by 4 bases, and 14 bases separated the two germline ends. The CDR3 has 14 amino acids. This CDR3 reads CASSQMGGGTEAFF. The DNA of the CDR3 is TGTGCCAGCAGTCAGATGGGGGGAGGCACTGAAGCTTTCTTT.

This clonotype was seen more than once but under ten times. The rearrangement links TRBV3-1 to TRBJ1-3; tentatively, D is TRBD1 (6 bases). Germline V gives CDR1 LGHDT, CDR2 YNNKEL (reference sequence). Trimming pared 4 bases from V and 1 base from J, leaving 11 bases between. The CDR3 extends over 15 amino acids. The DNA of the CDR3 is TGTGCCAGCAGCCGTACAGGGCCTTCTGGAAACACCATATATTTT. Protein sequence: CASSRTGPSGNTIYF. Based on the CDR3 plus reference TRBV3-1 and TRBJ1-3, the full variable domain is DTAVSQTPKYLVTQMGNDKSIKCEQNLGHDTMYWYKQDSKKFLKIMFSYNNKELIINETVPNRFSPKSPDKAHLNLHINSLELGDSAVYFCASSRTGPSGNTIYFGEGSWLTVV.

V and J are TRBV19 and TRBJ1-5; D gene unclear. This CDR3 spans 11 amino acids. Germline assignment: CDR1 LNHDA and CDR2 SQIVND (reference sequence). Trimming removed 5 bases from V and 6 bases from J, with 5 bases in between. The CDR3 reads CASSAGQPQHF. The DNA for the CDR3 is TGTGCCAGTAGTGCGGGTCAGCCCCAGCATTTT.

V usage is TRBV10-3 and J usage is TRBJ2-1; 10 bases are shared with TRBD2. CDR3 length: 16 residues. Germline V gene data show CDR1 as ENHRY and CDR2 as SYGVKD. J gave up 5 bases and V 6 bases, and 10 bases lay outside the gene matches. CDR3 protein: CAISPPTSGDNNEQFF. CDR3 nucleotides: TGTGCCATCAGCCCCCCTACTAGCGGGGATAACAATGAGCAGTTCTTC.